Listed below are T cell receptor beta chains from one sample, sequenced in a study of T cell responses to AZD1222 COVID-19 vaccine. Assay used: immunoSEQ multiplex PCR; TCRdb lists only in-frame clones, some missing. The table has 150,000 to 250,000 clones, over 85% seen once. Sample: peripheral blood, taken 28 days after the second AZD1222 dose. The source of these receptors is an adult who received the AZD1222 COVID-19 vaccine. Each CDR3 is given with its conserved first and last residue. The D gene is left open where the match is weak. Size tells how often a clone was seen (once, few, many) or the class of an expanded clone, and some rows leave it out.

length,size,J,D,V,DNA,CDR3
16,NA,TRBJ2-3,TRBD2,TRBV7-2,TGTGCCAGCAGCTTATTAGCGGGGGCCCGCACAGATACGCAGTATTTT,CASSLLAGARTDTQYF
15,NA,TRBJ1-6,TRBD1,TRBV18,TGTGCCAGCTCACCCCGGACAGGGGGTAATTCACCCCTCCACTTT,CASSPRTGGNSPLHF
16,NA,TRBJ2-7,TRBD1,TRBV4-2,TGTGCCAGCAGCCATCCTGCCGGGACAGGGGATGGCGAGCAGTACTTC,CASSHPAGTGDGEQYF
14,NA,TRBJ1-6,NA,TRBV19,TGTGCCAGTAGCCCAGGGGCCTATAATTCACCCCTCCACTTT,CASSPGAYNSPLHF
16,NA,TRBJ1-2,TRBD1,TRBV4-1,TGCGCCAGCAGCCAAGGGGCCGGGACAGGGGGATCTGGCTACACCTTC,CASSQGAGTGGSGYTF
19,few,TRBJ2-1,TRBD2,TRBV5-4,TGTGCCAGCAGCTCCGGCGGTAGCGGGGGCCTAAGCTCCTACAATGAGCAGTTCTTC,CASSSGGSGGLSSYNEQFF
12,NA,TRBJ1-2,NA,TRBV21-1,TGTGCCAGCAGCAGAGGACCGCCAGGCTACACCTTC,CASSRGPPGYTF
19,NA,TRBJ1-2,NA,TRBV29-1,TGCAGCTTTTATGGACTGACTGAGGGCGGAACGGAATCTAACTATGGCTACACCTTC,CSFYGLTEGGTESNYGYTF
15,NA,TRBJ1-3,NA,TRBV4-1,TGCGCCAGCAGCCTCGCTTGGAGGACTCGGGACACCATATATTTT,CASSLAWRTRDTIYF
15,once,TRBJ1-5,NA,TRBV28,TGTGCCAGCAGCTGGGTTGTGGGAGGCAATCAGCCCCAGCATTTT,CASSWVVGGNQPQHF
15,NA,TRBJ1-4,TRBD1,TRBV7-9,TGTGCCAGCAGCCCAGATACAGGGGTTGAGGAAAAACTGTTTTTT,CASSPDTGVEEKLFF
14,NA,TRBJ2-5,NA,TRBV5-1,TGCGCCAGCAGCACCCTTACAGGCCAAGAGACCCAGTACTTC,CASSTLTGQETQYF
14,NA,TRBJ2-1,TRBD1,TRBV11-2,TGTGCCAGCAGCTCCCGGACAGGGGGTGGTGAGCAGTTCTTC,CASSSRTGGGEQFF
15,NA,TRBJ2-5,NA,TRBV6-4,TGTGCCAGCAGCCCCAGTACGGGGGGCTTACAGACCCAGTACTTC,CASSPSTGGLQTQYF
13,NA,TRBJ1-1,NA,TRBV7-3,TGTGCCAGCAGCTTATCACAGGGCACTGAAGCTTTCTTT,CASSLSQGTEAFF
16,NA,TRBJ1-5,NA,TRBV21-1,TGTGCCAGCAGCAAAGCGCTAGGAGGGCGCAATCAGCCCCAGCATTTT,CASSKALGGRNQPQHF
13,once,TRBJ1-3,NA,TRBV7-9,TGTGCCAGCAGCGACGACGGAAGAAACACCATATATTTT,CASSDDGRNTIYF
14,once,TRBJ1-6,NA,TRBV5-4,TGTGCCAGCAGCTTACAGGGATCCGATTCACCCCTCCACTTT,CASSLQGSDSPLHF
14,NA,TRBJ1-2,NA,TRBV14,TGTGCCAGCACCCCAAGTCTAGGGTCCTATGGCTACACCTTC,CASTPSLGSYGYTF
14,NA,TRBJ1-2,NA,TRBV7-2,TGTGCCAGCAGCCCGCGGGGCAGAAGATATGGCTACACCTTC,CASSPRGRRYGYTF
14,once,TRBJ1-4,NA,TRBV5-1,TGCGCCAGCAGCTCCGGCAGGGGACAAGAAAAACTGTTTTTT,CASSSGRGQEKLFF
14,NA,TRBJ2-1,NA,TRBV5-1,TGCGCCAGCAGCATAGACAGCCCGGTCATTGAGCAGTTCTTC,CASSIDSPVIEQFF
16,NA,TRBJ2-2,NA,TRBV5-4,TGTGCCAGCAGCTTGGGCTTCTCGCAGACCACCGGGGAGCTGTTTTTT,CASSLGFSQTTGELFF
14,NA,TRBJ1-3,NA,TRBV19,TGTGCCAGTAGTCCAAGGATGGACGGAAACACCATATATTTT,CASSPRMDGNTIYF
13,NA,TRBJ1-1,NA,TRBV5-4,TGTGCCAGCAGACAGCTTGGCAGTAATGAAGCTTTCTTT,CASRQLGSNEAFF